Detailed here is one T cell receptor (beta chain). Its matching antigen is unknown. Profiled with immunoSEQ multiplex PCR; TCRdb holds only in-frame clones, not every one. Of tens of thousands of clones in the sample, roughly nine tenths were seen once. CDR1 and CDR2 (germline): SGHTS, YDEGEE. With V trimmed by 4 bases and J by 13 bases, 7 bases remained unmatched. CDR3 length: 11 amino acids. The data stem from a study of OX40 agonist ivuxolimab in advanced cancers. Study-wide context: The patients' treatment was ivuxolimab, an agonistic anti-OX40 (CD134) antibody.

Broader study findings: Clonal expansion from baseline to week 6 occurred in both CD4+ and CD8+ T cells. Expanded peripheral T cells had an undetermined antigen specificity. Near-lowest levels of clonal expansion characterized partial responders at 0.1-3.0 mg/kg.

The sample in question was CD4+ or CD8+ T cells sorted from blood, obtained in a trial of the OX40 agonist ivuxolimab. The receptor's source is an adult with an advanced solid tumor such as melanoma, head and neck, liver or kidney cancer. The chain has TRBV5-8 and TRBJ2-7; 8 bases agree with TRBD1. CDR3 region: CASSVNRGAYF. The CDR3 DNA sequence: TGTGCCAGCAGCGTAAACAGGGGGGCTTACTTC.